This section outlines one TCR beta chain sequence together with its context. The sample holds a few counts of this clone. The antigen it binds to is not known. No much larger clonotype is one base removed from it; base qualities were not supplied. Via the germline V gene (reference sequence), CDR1 is MNHEY and CDR2 SMNVEV. Measured from the cysteine to the phenylalanine, the CDR3 is 12 residues long. CDR3 DNA is the only sequence kept; it has 36 bases, read in frame from the first base. Clipping removes 7 bases from V and 7 bases from J, with 4 as the unmatched junction base count. Each donor gave one peripheral blood draw, averaging roughly 120 mL, which was collected into heparinised tubes. A BD FACSAria II and a panel including CD45RO, CCR7, CD25, CD127, CD95 and CD27 were used to sort naive, central memory, regulatory and stem cell-like memory CD4+ T cells. All sorted populations exceeded 95% purity. PBMCs were separated immediately by Lymphoprep density gradient centrifugation and were stained directly, without being cultured. So that batch effects would be minimized, each experiment stained and sorted samples in pairs, pairing one healthy donor with one patient.

All of the isolated RNA was reverse transcribed with the High Capacity cDNA Reverse Transcription Kit, so expressed TCRB transcripts were sequenced. Naive, central memory and regulatory T cell samples underwent deep immunoSEQ sequencing, averaging about 3.57 million total reads per sample. Sorted cells were lysed in RLT buffer and RNA was extracted with DNase-treated RNeasy Micro or Mini kits, depending on cell number. Each cell subset was processed separately to prevent cross-contamination, with patient and healthy donor samples processed together. The immunoSEQ multiplex PCR was used to amplify TCRB sequences from cDNA, yielding 87-bp fragments that span the CDR3 region. The amplicons were sequenced using the Illumina HiSeq platform. On the study's bioinformatics: PCR bias was computationally corrected using synthetic template baselines, reads within Hamming distance 2 were collapsed, and singletons that could not be merged were discarded. By aligning reads against IMGT, V, D and J genes, CDR3 length, and insertions or deletions at six rearrangement sites were assigned. Within each subset, clonotype counts were normalized to the number of sorted cells before true diversity and Gini coefficients were calculated with the tcR R package. The overlap coefficient, calculated on TCRB nucleotide sequences, was used to measure repertoire sharing. Out-of-frame TCRB sequences from naive cells were analyzed as a proxy for the pre-selection repertoire. TCRdb retrieved this table from immuneACCESS and kept in-frame rearrangements only. Not all clones are present; in checked studies, unresolved V genes account for under half, and no reason is known for the remainder. Clone size and V and J calls were adopted from that table, with D and trimming inferred from the DNA. The sample records 900,000 or so clones, 17% of which are singletons. 0.023% of the sample goes to the ten largest clones.

The data stem from a study of beta chain features in type 1 diabetes (dated by TCRdb to between 2017 and 2018). About the investigation overall: Mean age, gender distribution, total cell number and subset yield did not differ between patients and healthy donors. A total of around 110,000,000 sorted cells were examined across all samples, and RNA yield correlated strongly with the number of cells per subset. The study compared TCRB repertoires of sorted circulating CD4+ T cell subsets between recently diagnosed type 1 diabetes patients and matched healthy donors. Regulatory and stem cell-like memory subsets were obtained from only 8 patients and about eight healthy donors, while naive and central memory subsets were obtained from all 28 donors. The investigation overall reported the following: Type 1 diabetes patients showed a moderate but significant shortening of TCRB CDR3 length in all four CD4+ subsets. Because cDNA was sequenced instead of genomic DNA, activated cells with high expression could be over-represented, although the groups did not differ in activation or CD3 levels. Patients with type 1 diabetes made fewer insertions and deleted more nucleotides at VDJ recombination sites, implying thymic rearrangement abnormalities. Because the HLA sub-analyses included only small numbers of individuals, any influence of HLA type on TCRB rearrangement was left unresolved. Shorter templates might be favored by PCR, yet because patient and control samples were amplified and corrected together, any such skew would affect both groups equally. Naive, central memory and regulatory TCRB repertoires appeared to be more similar among patients than among healthy donors.

The TCR was taken from a woman aged 18-29 years in good health. Sample: naive CD4+ T cells from blood. The cell subset or site label here, explained by the study, means: true naive CD4+ T cells. Recombination linked TRBV27 to TRBJ1-5, with 7 middle bases fitting TRBD1. The CDR3 region reads CASKTGTQPQHF. The sequenced DNA is TGTGCCAGCAAGACAGGGACCCAGCCCCAGCATTTT.